This T cell receptor beta chain stems from a study of T-cell reconstitution after alpha-beta-depleted transplantation in children. This clonotype has ten or more counts. Germline V gene lookup returns CDR1 DFQATT and CDR2 SNEGSKA (reference sequence). The J segment lost 5 bases and the V segment lost 6 bases, leaving 12 bases of the junction unmatched. The CDR3 is 15 residues long. Construction of the TCRbeta library involved unique molecular identifiers. TCRdb reprocessed the PCR reads via MiXCR and lists one record per CDR3 protein. The sample shows about 640,000 distinct CDR3 sequences, roughly 15% of them seen only once.

The source material was PBMCs from the stem cell graft donor, sampled from the stem cell graft. The receptor comes from a human donor who donated a stem cell graft to a child with acute myeloid leukemia. The chain has TRBV20-1 and TRBJ1-4; 7 bases agree with TRBD1. The CDR3 region has the DNA TGCAGTGCGCCCGACAGGGATTCGTTAAATGAAAAACTGTTTTTT. Its protein is CSAPDRDSLNEKLFF.